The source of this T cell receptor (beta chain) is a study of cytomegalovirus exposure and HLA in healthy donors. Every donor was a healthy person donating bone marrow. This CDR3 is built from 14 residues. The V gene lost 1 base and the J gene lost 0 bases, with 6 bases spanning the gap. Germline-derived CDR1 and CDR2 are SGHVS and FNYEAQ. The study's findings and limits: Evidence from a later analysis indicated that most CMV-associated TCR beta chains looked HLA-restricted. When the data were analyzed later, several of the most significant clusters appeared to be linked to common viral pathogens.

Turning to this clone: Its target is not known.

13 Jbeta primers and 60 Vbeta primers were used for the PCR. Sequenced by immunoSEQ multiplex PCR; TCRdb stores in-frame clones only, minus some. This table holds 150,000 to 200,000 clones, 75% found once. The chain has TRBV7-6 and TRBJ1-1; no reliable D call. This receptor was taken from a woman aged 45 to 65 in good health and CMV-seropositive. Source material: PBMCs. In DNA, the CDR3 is TGTGCCAGCAGCTTAGAACAGATGAACACTGAAGCTTTCTTT. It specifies CASSLEQMNTEAFF.